These 8 T cell receptor beta chains originate from one sample sequenced in a study of cytomegalovirus exposure and HLA in healthy donors. Profiled with immunoSEQ multiplex PCR; TCRdb holds only in-frame clones, not every one. The sample has 100,000 to 150,000 clones, 85% to 90% seen once. Sequencing input: PBMCs. Receptors originate from a young woman in good health and CMV-seronegative.

This clone was recorded once. The V gene is TRBV2, the J gene TRBJ1-1; 7 bases line up with TRBD1. Germline CDR1 SNHLY, CDR2 FYNNEI. This CDR3 has 13 residues. V dropped 9 bases and J dropped 9; count of bases not matched to a gene: 13. CDR3 amino acids: CASHSQGSGKAFF. DNA for the CDR3: TGTGCCAGTCATTCACAGGGGTCGGGCAAAGCTTTCTTT.

The genes are TRBV15 and TRBJ2-3; 13 bases agree with TRBD2. J was trimmed by 7 bases and V by 5 bases; bases with no gene match: 12. The CDR3 runs to 17 residues. CDR1 and CDR2 (germline): LNHNV, YYDKDF (reference sequence). The CDR3 loop reads CATSFHRTSGSPNTQYF. DNA of the CDR3: TGTGCCACCAGCTTCCATAGGACTAGCGGGAGTCCGAATACGCAGTATTTT.

The chain couples TRBV11-2 to TRBJ1-4, with 9 bases matching TRBD1. Trimming cost V 3 bases and J 8 bases; bases outside gene matches: 10. The V gene's germline CDR1 is SGHAT and CDR2 FQNNGV. This CDR3 is 16 amino acids long. The CDR3 DNA sequence: TGTGCCAGCAGCTTCAGCGGGACAGGGTGGCAGGAAAAACTGTTTTTT. The encoded protein is CASSFSGTGWQEKLFF. Full variable domain (outside the CDR3, taken from reference TRBV11-2 and TRBJ1-4): EAGVAQSPRYKIIEKRQSVAFWCNPISGHATLYWYQQILGQGPKLLIQFQNNGVVDDSQLPKDRFSAERLKGVDSTLKIQPAKLEDSAVYLCASSFSGTGWQEKLFFGSGTQLSVL.

This clone showed up just once. The chain carries TRBV6-1 and TRBJ2-5; a weak D match, TRBD2 (6 bases). The germline CDR1 and CDR2 sequences are MNHNS and SASEGT. The CDR3 loop spans 13 amino acids. Deletions cut 9 bases from V and 5 bases from J, with 16 bases between. DNA for the CDR3: TGTGCCAGTAGCTATGGGGGGAGGGAGACCCAGTACTTC. Its translation is CASSYGGRETQYF.

The chain couples TRBV15 to TRBJ2-6; 7 bases align to TRBD1. Unmatched junction bases numbered 3, after V lost 3 bases and J lost 1 base. Germline V lookup: CDR1 LNHNV, CDR2 YYDKDF (reference sequence). This CDR3 is 16 amino acids long. As DNA, the CDR3 is TGTGCCACCAGCAGGAAGACAGGGTCTGGGGCCAACGTCCTGACTTTC. It translates to CATSRKTGSGANVLTF.

V is TRBV11-2 and J is TRBJ1-1, with 8 bases lining up with TRBD1. J lost 9 bases, V lost 2 bases, and 5 bases had no gene match. Looked up from germline, CDR1 is SGHAT and CDR2 is FQNNGV. The CDR3 spans 13 residues. The CDR3 nucleotides are TGTGCCAGCAGCTTACGGACAGGGCAGAAAGCTTTCTTT. It codes for CASSLRTGQKAFF.

The CDR3: CASSLVAGPRGNEQFF. The CDR3 nucleotides read TGTGCCAGCAGCTTAGTGGCGGGCCCCAGAGGAAATGAGCAGTTCTTC. The chain has TRBV7-6 and TRBJ2-1; D is perhaps TRBD2 (5 bases). Between the trimmed V and J ends, which lost 1 base and 7 bases, there was a span of 17 bases. The CDR3 sequence is 16 residues long. CDR1 is SGHVS, CDR2 FNYEAQ, per germline.

This chain's CDR3 is CASSPSGNGNTIYF. The CDR3 coding sequence is TGTGCCAGCAGCCCCTCAGGGAACGGAAACACCATATATTTT. V gene TRBV27 combines with J gene TRBJ1-3; possibly TRBD1 for D (5 bases). Germline lookup yields CDR1 MNHEY and CDR2 SMNVEV (reference sequence). The length of the CDR3 is 14 residues. Trimming took 6 bases from V and 4 from J, leaving 13 bases between them.